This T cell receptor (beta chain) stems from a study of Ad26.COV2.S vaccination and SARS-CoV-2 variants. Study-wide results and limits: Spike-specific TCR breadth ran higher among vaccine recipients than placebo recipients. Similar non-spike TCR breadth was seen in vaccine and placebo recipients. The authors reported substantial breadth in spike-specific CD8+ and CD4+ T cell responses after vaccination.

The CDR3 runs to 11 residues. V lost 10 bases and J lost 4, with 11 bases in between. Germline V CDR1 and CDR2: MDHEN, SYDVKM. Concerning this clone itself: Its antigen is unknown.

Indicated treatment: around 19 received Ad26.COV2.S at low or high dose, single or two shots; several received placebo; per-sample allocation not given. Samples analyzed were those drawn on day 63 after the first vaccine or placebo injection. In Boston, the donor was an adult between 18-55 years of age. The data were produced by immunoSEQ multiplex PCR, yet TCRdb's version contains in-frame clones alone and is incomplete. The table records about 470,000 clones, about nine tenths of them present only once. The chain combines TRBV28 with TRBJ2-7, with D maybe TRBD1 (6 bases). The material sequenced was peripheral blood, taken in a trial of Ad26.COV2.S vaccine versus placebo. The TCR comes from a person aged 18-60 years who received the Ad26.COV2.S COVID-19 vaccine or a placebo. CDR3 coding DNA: TGTGCCACCGGGACACCTTACGAGCAGTACTTC. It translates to CATGTPYEQYF.